This entry features one T cell receptor beta chain sequence. These data come from a study of blood T cell repertoires in COVID-19. Looked up from germline, CDR1 is MNHEY and CDR2 is SVGAGI. CDR3 length: 14 residues. V shed 6 bases and J shed 4 bases, with 12 bases lying between them. Assay used: immunoSEQ multiplex PCR; TCRdb lists only in-frame clones, some missing. The sample has fewer than 250,000 clones; less than 85% are singletons. This clonotype was obtained from a man in his sixties who had recovered from COVID-19. Sample: PBMCs or T cells enriched from blood (not recorded which). The rearrangement uses TRBV6-5 and TRBJ1-4, with D perhaps matching TRBD1 (6 bases). The DNA for the CDR3 is TGTGCCAGCAGGGAGGACAGCCTTAATGAAAAACTGTTTTTT. Its protein product is CASREDSLNEKLFF.